This TCR beta chain was retrieved from a study of PD-1 and CTLA-4 blockade in melanoma. The table came from immunoSEQ multiplex PCR; TCRdb's copy has only in-frame clones and leaves some out. The sample contains 25,000 to 30,000 clones, 85% to 90% of which appear only once. This CDR3 is 14 amino acids long. V lost 5 bases and J 0 bases, leaving 8 bases between the germline ends. CDR1 is SGHAT and CDR2 is FQNNGV in the germline V gene. The sample was CD8+ T cells from peripheral blood, taken before anti-PD-1 treatment. The J gene is TRBJ1-3, the V gene TRBV11-2; D gene ambiguous. This clonotype was obtained from a human donor with melanoma. The CDR3 DNA reads as TGTGCCAGCAGCGAGACAATCTCTGGAAACACCATATATTTT. This gives the protein CASSETISGNTIYF.